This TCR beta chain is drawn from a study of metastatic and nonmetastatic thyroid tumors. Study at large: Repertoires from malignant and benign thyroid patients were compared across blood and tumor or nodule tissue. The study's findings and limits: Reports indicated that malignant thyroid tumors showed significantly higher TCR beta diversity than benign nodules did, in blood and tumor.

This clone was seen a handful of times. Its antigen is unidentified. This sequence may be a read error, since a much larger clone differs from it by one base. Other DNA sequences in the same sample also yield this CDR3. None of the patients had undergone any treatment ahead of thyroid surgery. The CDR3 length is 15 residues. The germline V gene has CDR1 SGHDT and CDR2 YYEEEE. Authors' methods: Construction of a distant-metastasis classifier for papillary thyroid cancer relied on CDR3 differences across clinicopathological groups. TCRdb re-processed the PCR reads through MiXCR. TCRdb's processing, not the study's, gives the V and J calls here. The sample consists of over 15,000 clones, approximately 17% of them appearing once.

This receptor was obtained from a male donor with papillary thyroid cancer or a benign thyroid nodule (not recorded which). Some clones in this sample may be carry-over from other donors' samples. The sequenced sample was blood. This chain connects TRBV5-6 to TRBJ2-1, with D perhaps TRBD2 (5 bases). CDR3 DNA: TGTGCCAGCAGCTTGGACGAACTAGGTATAGTCGAGCAGTTTTTC. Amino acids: CASSLDELGIVEQFF.